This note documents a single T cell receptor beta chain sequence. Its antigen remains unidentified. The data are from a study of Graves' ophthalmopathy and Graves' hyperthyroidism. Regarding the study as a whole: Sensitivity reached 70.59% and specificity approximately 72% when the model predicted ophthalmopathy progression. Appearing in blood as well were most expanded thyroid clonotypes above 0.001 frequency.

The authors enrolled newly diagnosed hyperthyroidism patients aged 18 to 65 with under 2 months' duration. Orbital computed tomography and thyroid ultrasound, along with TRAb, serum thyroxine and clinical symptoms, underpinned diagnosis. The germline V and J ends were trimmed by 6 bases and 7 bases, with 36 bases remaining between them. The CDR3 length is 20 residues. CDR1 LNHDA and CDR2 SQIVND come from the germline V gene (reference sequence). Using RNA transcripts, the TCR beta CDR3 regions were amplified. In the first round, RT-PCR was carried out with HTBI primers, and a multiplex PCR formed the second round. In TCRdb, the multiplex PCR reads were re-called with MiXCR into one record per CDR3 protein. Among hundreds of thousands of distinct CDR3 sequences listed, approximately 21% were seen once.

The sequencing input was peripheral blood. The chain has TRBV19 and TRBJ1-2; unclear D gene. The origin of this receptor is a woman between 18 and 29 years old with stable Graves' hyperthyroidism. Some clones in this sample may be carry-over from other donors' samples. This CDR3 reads CASSSPLTASPSSTEIGYTF. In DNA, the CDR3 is TGTGCCAGTAGCTCTCCACTTACAGCGAGCCCATCTTCTACCGAAATTGGCTACACCTTC.